The source of this T cell receptor (beta chain) is a study of response to subunit inactivated influenza vaccine (dated by TCRdb to about 2018). The study in broad terms: Deep quantitative profiling of the T cell receptor repertoire was used in the study to follow responses to a trivalent subunit inactivated influenza vaccine. Overall study results and their limits: It was suggested by the authors that each seasonal influenza vaccination may recruit only a limited number of new T cells.

The germline V gene specifies LGHNA as CDR1 and YNFKEQ as CDR2. Trimming removed 10 bases from V and 3 bases from J; the gene matches leave 7 bases unexplained. Taken from cysteine to phenylalanine, the CDR3 has 14 residues. The sequence is cut down to CDR3 DNA, 42 bases in frame from base 1. The library was obtained by RT-PCR. The instrument was an Illumina HiSeq 2500. TCRdb reprocessing: public reads trimmed at Q25 with fastp, clones called with MiXCR, in-frame beta chains kept. Records with the same CDR3 protein are collapsed into one entry carrying the most frequent genes and DNA. In this sample the table shows 650,000 to 800,000 distinct CDR3 sequences, more than 11% of which occur a single time. The top ten clonotypes cover approximately 7% of the sample. This clonotype has only a few counts. Its antigen has not been determined. No much larger clonotype is one base removed from it; base qualities were not supplied.

In this chain, TRBV4-2 is recombined with TRBJ2-3, with 10 central nucleotides matching TRBD2. The sequence was obtained from a man between 45 and 60 years old who received an inactivated influenza vaccine. Donor details come from another sample of the same person, matched by shared clones. The sequenced sample was PBMCs from blood, obtained less than 15 days before vaccination. The DNA sequence is as follows: TGTGCCACCAAAGGACTAGCGGATACAGATACGCAGTATTTT. This is translated as CATKGLADTDTQYF.